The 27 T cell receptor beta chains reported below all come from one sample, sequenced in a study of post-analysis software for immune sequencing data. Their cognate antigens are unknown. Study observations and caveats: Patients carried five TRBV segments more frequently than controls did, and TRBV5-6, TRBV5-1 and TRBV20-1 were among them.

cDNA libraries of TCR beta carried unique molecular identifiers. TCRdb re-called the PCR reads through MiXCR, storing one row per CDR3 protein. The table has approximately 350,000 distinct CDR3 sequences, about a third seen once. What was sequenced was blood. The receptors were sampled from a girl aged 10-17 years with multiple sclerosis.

The CDR3 nucleotides are TGTGCCAGCAGCCCACATCCCGGACAGGGGACAGATACGCAGTATTTT. It yields the protein CASSPHPGQGTDTQYF. The chain carries TRBV3-1 and TRBJ2-3, with 9 positions matching TRBD1. Germline loops: CDR1 LGHDT, CDR2 YNNKEL (reference sequence). The J segment lost 3 bases and the V segment lost 4 bases, leaving 8 bases of the junction unmatched. This CDR3 has 16 residues.

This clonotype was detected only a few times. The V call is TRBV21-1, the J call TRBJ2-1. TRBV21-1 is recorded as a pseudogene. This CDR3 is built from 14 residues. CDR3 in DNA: TGTGCCAGCTGGGGTCGGAGCCCGTACAATGAGCAGTTCTTC. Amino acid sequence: CASWGRSPYNEQFF.

CDR3 sequence: CASSRDEQYF. Here the CDR3 DNA reads TGTGCCAGCAGTCGGGACGAGCAGTACTTC. The J gene is TRBJ2-7, the V gene TRBV13; D is unclear. Germline assignment: CDR1 PRHDT and CDR2 FYEKMQ (reference sequence). This CDR3 region has 10 residues. Trimming removed 6 bases from V and 5 bases from J, with 5 bases in between.

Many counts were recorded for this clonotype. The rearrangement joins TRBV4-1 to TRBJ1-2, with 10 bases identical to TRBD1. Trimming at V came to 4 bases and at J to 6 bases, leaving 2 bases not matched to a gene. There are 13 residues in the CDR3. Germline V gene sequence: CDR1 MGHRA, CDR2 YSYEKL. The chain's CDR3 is CASSLGQGDGYTF. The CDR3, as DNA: TGCGCCAGCAGCCTCGGACAGGGGGATGGCTACACCTTC.

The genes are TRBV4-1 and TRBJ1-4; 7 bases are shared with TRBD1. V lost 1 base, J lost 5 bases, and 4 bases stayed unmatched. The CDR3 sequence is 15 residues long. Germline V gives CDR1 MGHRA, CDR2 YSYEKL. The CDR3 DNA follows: TGCGCCAGCAGCCAAGCGGCGACAGGGAATGAAAAACTGTTTTTT. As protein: CASSQAATGNEKLFF.

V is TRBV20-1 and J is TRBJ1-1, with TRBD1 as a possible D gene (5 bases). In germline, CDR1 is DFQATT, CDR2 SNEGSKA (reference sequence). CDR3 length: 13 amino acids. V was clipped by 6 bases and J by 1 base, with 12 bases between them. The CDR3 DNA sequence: TGCAGTGCCCCCCGGAGGGGGAACACTGAAGCTTTCTTT. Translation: CSAPRRGNTEAFF.

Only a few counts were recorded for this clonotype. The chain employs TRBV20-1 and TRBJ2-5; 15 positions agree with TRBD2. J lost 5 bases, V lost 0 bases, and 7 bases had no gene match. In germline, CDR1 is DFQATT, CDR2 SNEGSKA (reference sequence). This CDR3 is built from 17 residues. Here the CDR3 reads CSAREGLAGGHVETQYF. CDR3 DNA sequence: TGCAGTGCTAGAGAAGGACTAGCGGGGGGGCATGTGGAGACCCAGTACTTC.

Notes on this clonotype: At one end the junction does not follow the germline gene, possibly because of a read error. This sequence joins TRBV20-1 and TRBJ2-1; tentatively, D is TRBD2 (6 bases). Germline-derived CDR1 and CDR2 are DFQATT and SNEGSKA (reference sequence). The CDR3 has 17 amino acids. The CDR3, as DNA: TGCAGTGCTAGTGCTTCAGGGCGGGGTTCCTCCTACATTGAGCAGTTCTTC. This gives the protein CSASASGRGSSYIEQFF.

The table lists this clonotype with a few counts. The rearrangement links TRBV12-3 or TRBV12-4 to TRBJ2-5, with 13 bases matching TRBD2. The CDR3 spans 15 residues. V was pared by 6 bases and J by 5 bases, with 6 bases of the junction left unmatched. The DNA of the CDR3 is TGTGCCAGCAGCAGACTAGCGGGGGGCCGGGAGACCCAGTACTTC. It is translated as CASSRLAGGRETQYF.

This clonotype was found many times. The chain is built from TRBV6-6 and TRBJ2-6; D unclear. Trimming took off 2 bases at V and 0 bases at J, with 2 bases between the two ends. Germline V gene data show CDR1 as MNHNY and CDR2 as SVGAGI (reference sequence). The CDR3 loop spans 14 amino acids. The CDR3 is CASSYSSGANVLTF. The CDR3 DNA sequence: TGTGCCAGCAGTTACAGCTCTGGGGCCAACGTCCTGACTTTC.

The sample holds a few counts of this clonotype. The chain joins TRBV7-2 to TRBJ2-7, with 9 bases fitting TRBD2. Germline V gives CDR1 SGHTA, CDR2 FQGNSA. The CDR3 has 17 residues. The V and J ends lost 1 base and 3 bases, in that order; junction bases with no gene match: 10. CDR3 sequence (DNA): TGTGCCAGCAGCTTAGGGGATGTAGCGGGGGCCCTCTACGAGCAGTACTTC. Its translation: CASSLGDVAGALYEQYF.

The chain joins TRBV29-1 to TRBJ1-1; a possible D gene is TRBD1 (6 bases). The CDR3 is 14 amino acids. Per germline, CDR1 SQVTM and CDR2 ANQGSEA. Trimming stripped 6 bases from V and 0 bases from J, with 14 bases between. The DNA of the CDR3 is TGCAGCGTAGGGGGGGAGGTCGTGAACACTGAAGCTTTCTTT. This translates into CSVGGEVVNTEAFF. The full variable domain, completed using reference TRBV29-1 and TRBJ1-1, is SAVISQKPSRDICQRGTSLTIQCQVDSQVTMMFWYRQQPGQSLTLIATANQGSEATYESGFVIDKFPISRPNLTFSTLTVSNMSPEDSSIYLCSVGGEVVNTEAFFGQGTRLTVV.

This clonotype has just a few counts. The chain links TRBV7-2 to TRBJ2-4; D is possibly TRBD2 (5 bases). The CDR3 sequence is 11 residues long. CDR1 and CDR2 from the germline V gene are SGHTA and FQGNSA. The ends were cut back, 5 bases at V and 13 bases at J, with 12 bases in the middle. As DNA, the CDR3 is TGTGCCAGCAGCCCTCTGGGAGAGCAGTACTTC. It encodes CASSPLGEQYF.

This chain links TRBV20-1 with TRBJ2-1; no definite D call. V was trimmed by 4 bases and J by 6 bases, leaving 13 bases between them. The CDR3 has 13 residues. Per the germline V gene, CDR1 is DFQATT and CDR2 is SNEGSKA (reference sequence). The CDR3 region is CSATAQSGNEQFF. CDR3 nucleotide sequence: TGCAGTGCTACCGCCCAGTCGGGCAATGAGCAGTTCTTC.

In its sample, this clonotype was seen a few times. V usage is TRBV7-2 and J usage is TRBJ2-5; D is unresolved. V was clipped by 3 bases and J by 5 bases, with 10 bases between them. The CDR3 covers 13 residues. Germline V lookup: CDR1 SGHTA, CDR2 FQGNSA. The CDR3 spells CASSFGVLETQYF. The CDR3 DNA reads TGTGCCAGCAGCTTTGGGGTTTTGGAGACCCAGTACTTC.

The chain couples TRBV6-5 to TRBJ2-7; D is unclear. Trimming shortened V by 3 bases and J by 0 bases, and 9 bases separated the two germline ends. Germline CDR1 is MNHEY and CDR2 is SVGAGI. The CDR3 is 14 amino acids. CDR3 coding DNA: TGTGCCAGCAGTTATCGTCGAGTCTCCTACGAGCAGTACTTC. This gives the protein CASSYRRVSYEQYF.

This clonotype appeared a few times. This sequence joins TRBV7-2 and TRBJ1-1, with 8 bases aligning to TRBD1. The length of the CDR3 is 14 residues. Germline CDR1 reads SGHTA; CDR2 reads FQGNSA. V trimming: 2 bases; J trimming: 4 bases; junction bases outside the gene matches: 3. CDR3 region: CASSLQGTGTEAFF. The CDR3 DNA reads TGTGCCAGCAGCTTACAGGGGACAGGCACTGAAGCTTTCTTT.

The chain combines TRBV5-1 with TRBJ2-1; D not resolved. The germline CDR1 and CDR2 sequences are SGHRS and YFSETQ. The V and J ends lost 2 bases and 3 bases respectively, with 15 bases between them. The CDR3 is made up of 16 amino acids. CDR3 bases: TGCGCCAGCAGCTTCCGACAACCTTTTGACTACAATGAGCAGTTCTTC. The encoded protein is CASSFRQPFDYNEQFF.

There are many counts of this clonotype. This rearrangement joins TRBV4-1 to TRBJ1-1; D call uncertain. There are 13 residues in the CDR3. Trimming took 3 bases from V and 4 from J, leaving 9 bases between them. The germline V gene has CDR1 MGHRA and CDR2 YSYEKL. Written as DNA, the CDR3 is TGCGCCAGCAGCCAGAGGGAGGTCACTGAAGCTTTCTTT. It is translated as CASSQREVTEAFF.

The CDR3 DNA is TGTGCCAGCAGTTTGACTAGCGGGGGGTATGATACGCAGTATTTT. The encoded protein is CASSLTSGGYDTQYF. The chain joins TRBV12-3 or TRBV12-4 to TRBJ2-3, with 13 positions matching TRBD2. The CDR3 is 15 residues long. J was trimmed by 6 bases and V by 3 bases; bases with no gene match: 3.

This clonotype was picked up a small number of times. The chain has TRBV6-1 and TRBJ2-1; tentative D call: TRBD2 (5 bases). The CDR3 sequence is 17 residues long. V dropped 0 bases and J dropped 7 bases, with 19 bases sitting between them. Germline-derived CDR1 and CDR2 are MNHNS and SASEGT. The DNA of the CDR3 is TGTGCCAGCAGTGAAGCGCTAGTGAGCGGCCTCGGGAATGAGCAGTTCTTC. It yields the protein CASSEALVSGLGNEQFF.

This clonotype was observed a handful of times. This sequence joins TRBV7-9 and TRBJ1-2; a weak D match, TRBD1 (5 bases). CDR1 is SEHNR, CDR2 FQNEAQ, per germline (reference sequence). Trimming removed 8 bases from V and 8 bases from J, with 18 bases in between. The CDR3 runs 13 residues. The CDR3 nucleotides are TGTGCCAGCGAGGAAGGGGCGCTAGGCGGCTACACCTTC. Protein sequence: CASEEGALGGYTF.

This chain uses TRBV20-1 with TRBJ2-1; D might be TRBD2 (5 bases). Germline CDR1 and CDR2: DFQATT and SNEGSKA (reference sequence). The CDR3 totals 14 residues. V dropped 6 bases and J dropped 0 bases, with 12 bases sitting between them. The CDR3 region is CSASPGSSYNEQFF. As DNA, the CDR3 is TGCAGTGCCTCCCCGGGGAGCTCCTACAATGAGCAGTTCTTC.

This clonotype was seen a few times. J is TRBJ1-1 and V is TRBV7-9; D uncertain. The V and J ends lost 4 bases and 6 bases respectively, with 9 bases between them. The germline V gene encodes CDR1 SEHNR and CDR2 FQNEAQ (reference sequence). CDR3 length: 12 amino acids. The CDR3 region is CASSSSPPEAFF. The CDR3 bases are TGTGCCAGCAGCTCCTCGCCCCCTGAAGCTTTCTTT. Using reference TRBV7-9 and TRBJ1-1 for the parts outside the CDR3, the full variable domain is DTGVSQNPRHKITKRGQNVTFRCDPISEHNRLYWYRQTLGQGPEFLTYFQNEAQLEKSRLLSDRFSAERPKGSFSTLEIQRTEQGDSAMYLCASSSSPPEAFFGQGTRLTVV.

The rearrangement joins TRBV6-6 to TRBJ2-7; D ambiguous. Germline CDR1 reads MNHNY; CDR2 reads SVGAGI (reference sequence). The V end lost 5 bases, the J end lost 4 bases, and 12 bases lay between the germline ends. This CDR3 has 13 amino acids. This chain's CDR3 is CASSPLDWYEQYF. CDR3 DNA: TGTGCCAGCAGTCCTTTAGATTGGTACGAGCAGTACTTC.

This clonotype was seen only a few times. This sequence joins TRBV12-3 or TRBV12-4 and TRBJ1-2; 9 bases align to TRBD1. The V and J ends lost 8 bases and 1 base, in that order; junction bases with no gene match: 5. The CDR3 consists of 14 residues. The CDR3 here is CASLGTGINYGYTF. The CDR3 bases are TGTGCCAGCCTTGGGACAGGGATTAACTATGGCTACACCTTC.

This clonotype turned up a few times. The chain's CDR3 is CASSSPDAGGPGSYNEQFF. CDR3 bases: TGTGCCAGCAGCTCGCCCGACGCGGGGGGGCCCGGCTCCTACAATGAGCAGTTCTTC. The chain has TRBV9 and TRBJ2-1; 9 nucleotides align to TRBD2. J gave up 0 bases and V 4 bases, and 14 bases lay outside the gene matches. The CDR3 extends over 19 amino acids. Per germline, CDR1 SGDLS and CDR2 YYNGEE.